This record covers a single T cell receptor beta chain. Its antigen is currently not known. Base qualities are missing; no much larger clone stands one base away. Preparation of the library involved the immunoSEQ multiplex PCR assay. TCRdb limited this immuneACCESS table to in-frame rearrangements with V and J called. A share of clones is missing; checked studies link under half to unresolved V genes, and the rest is unexplained. This sample gives 95,000 to 150,000 clones in total; approximately 87% of them show up just once. The ten largest clones add up to around 10% of the sample. This sample is drawn from a study of control samples from healthy donors and cancer patients (dated by TCRdb to about 2020). Via the germline V gene, CDR1 is SGHAT and CDR2 FQNNGV. The CDR3 spans 16 residues, from the cysteine through the phenylalanine. Here the CDR3 DNA is all that survives: 48 bases in frame from base 1. Trimming takes 4 bases off V and 0 bases off J; junction bases not matched to a gene: 4.

The sequencing input was blood. The source of this sequence is a man in his thirties or forties in good health. The chain is encoded by TRBV11-2 joined to TRBJ1-4; 8 bases in the middle match TRBD1. The bases are TGTGCCAGCAGCTGGGAACAGGGGGCAACTAATGAAAAACTGTTTTTT. Protein translation: CASSWEQGATNEKLFF.